This T cell receptor beta chain was recovered during a study of blood T cell repertoires in COVID-19. Looking at the study overall: The samples span acute and convalescent COVID-19 from the United States, Italy and Spain.

CDR3 size: 14 residues. Trimming took 2 bases from V and 6 from J, leaving 13 bases between them. Germline CDR1 reads SGHTA; CDR2 reads FQGTGA. Data came from immunoSEQ multiplex PCR; TCRdb stores just in-frame clones and leaves some out. The sample yields fewer than 250,000 clones, about 87% seen once. Input material: peripheral blood. The sequence came from a man aged 70 or older with acute or convalescent COVID-19. The rearrangement uses TRBV7-3 and TRBJ2-5, with D maybe TRBD1 (6 bases). The CDR3 DNA sequence: TGTGCCAGCAGCTTAGGGGGCCAAAACCAGACCCAGTACTTC. Translation: CASSLGGQNQTQYF. Drawing the rest from reference TRBV7-3 and TRBJ2-5, the complete variable domain is GAGVSQTPSNKVTEKGKYVELRCDPISGHTALYWYRQSLGQGPEFLIYFQGTGAADDSGLPNDRFFAVRPEGSVSTLKIQRTERGDSAVYLCASSLGGQNQTQYFGPGTRLLVL.